This TCR beta chain came from a study of identical twins. Trimming took off 11 bases at V and 5 bases at J, with 7 bases between the two ends. Looked up from germline, CDR1 is MNHEY and CDR2 is SVGAGI. This CDR3 has 9 residues. TCRdb re-called the 5' RACE reads through MiXCR, storing one row per CDR3 protein. The sample lists around 670,000 distinct CDR3 sequences; around 5.7% were seen once. This sequence originates from a young man in good health. The sample consisted of naive T cells sorted from blood. The genes are TRBV6-5 and TRBJ2-7; the D gene is possibly TRBD2 (6 bases). The CDR3 sequence is CAGEDEQYV. The CDR3, as DNA: TGTGCCGGGGAGGACGAGCAGTACGTC.